This T cell receptor beta chain was recorded in a study of CD4 T cells in relation to SARS-CoV-2 and coronaviruses. Study findings and constraints: Memory recall responses, not primary responses primed in culture, are what the assay detects.

Sequencing used immunoSEQ multiplex PCR; TCRdb keeps in-frame clones, though not all of them. The table records 30,000 to 45,000 clones, around 89% of them present only once. A note on this clone: No antigen is known for it.

Germline CDR1 MNHEY, CDR2 SVGAGI. The CDR3 extends over 15 amino acids. After removal of 7 bases from V and 4 bases from J, the junction contained 12 bases not matched to a gene. This TCR came from an adult with COVID-19. The gene calls are TRBV6-5 and TRBJ2-5; 7 nucleotides match TRBD2. The sample comprised memory CD4+ T cells from PBMCs. The CDR3 nucleotides are TGTGCCAGCAAAAACCCGGGGGGACGTGGAGAGACCCAGTACTTC. Protein sequence: CASKNPGGRGETQYF.